This T cell receptor beta chain came from a study of blood T cell repertoires in COVID-19. Study-level background: Samples taken during acute and convalescent COVID-19 were collected in the United States, Italy and Spain. In each case, the material was cDNA or gDNA derived from T cells, B-cell-depleted T cells, or PBMCs.

Per the study methods: Reference gene primer amplification yielded estimated nucleated cell counts. Produced via immunoSEQ multiplex PCR; TCRdb's table is partial and in-frame only. V and J calls and clone size are given by that table; D and trimming were obtained from the DNA. The repertoire includes roughly 66,000 clones, about 90% of them detected once, and less than 8% sits in the top ten. The CDR3 sequence is 17 residues long. CDR1 is KGHSH and CDR2 is LQKENI in the germline V gene. The germline V and J ends were trimmed by 2 bases and 4 bases, with 19 bases remaining between them. This sequence was found in a human donor in a cohort sampled during active COVID-19. Material for sequencing was peripheral blood. The V gene is TRBV18, the J gene TRBJ2-3; weak D call: TRBD1 (5 bases). This CDR3 is CASSPLAGPPTADTQYF. In nucleotides, the CDR3 is TGTGCCAGCTCACCATTGGCAGGGCCGCCGACAGCAGATACGCAGTATTTT.